This T cell receptor beta chain derives from a study of cytomegalovirus exposure and HLA in healthy donors. The study, taken as a whole, reports: Sequencing had likely introduced a cluster of highly shared sequence variants as an artifact.

PCR was performed using 60 Vbeta and 13 Jbeta primers. Sequencing was performed with immunoSEQ multiplex PCR; in TCRdb, only in-frame clones are kept and a portion is missing. The data show 210,000 or so clones, with over 70% seen just once and 0.71% held by the top ten. With regard to this clone: Its antigen is as yet unknown.

Sample: PBMCs. This receptor was identified in a boy younger than 10 in good health and CMV-seronegative.

The CDR3 DNA follows: TGTGCCAGTGGATCAGGGGCGACAGGATTTGAAGCTTTCTTT. Translated, it gives CASGSGATGFEAFF. The chain uses TRBV6-1 and TRBJ1-1; possible D gene TRBD1, 6 bases. The ends were cut back, 9 bases at V and 7 bases at J, with 21 bases in the middle. CDR1 MNHNS and CDR2 SASEGT come from the germline V gene. The CDR3 loop spans 14 amino acids.